The T cell receptor (beta chain) under discussion was sequenced for a study of blood T cell repertoires in COVID-19. Only in-frame clones appear in the TCRdb table, and some are missing; sequencing was by immunoSEQ multiplex PCR. The sample shows hundreds of thousands of clones, 82% of them seen only once. The CDR3 loop spans 20 amino acids. The V gene lost 1 base and the J gene lost 2 bases, with 24 bases spanning the gap. Germline-derived CDR1 and CDR2 are LGHDT and YNNKEL (reference sequence). The V and J genes are TRBV3-1 (or the pseudogene TRBV3-2) and TRBJ2-1; a possible D gene is TRBD1 (6 bases). The sequencing input was peripheral blood. The sequence was obtained from a woman of 80 years or more with acute or convalescent COVID-19. CDR3: CASSQGPGHRYPETYNEQFF. In nucleotides, the CDR3 is TGTGCCAGCAGCCAAGGGCCGGGACACCGATACCCCGAGACCTACAATGAGCAGTTCTTC.